These 14 T cell receptor beta chains were all obtained from the same sample, sequenced in a study of blood T cell repertoires in COVID-19. Method: immunoSEQ multiplex PCR; TCRdb's copy keeps in-frame clones and lacks some. The sample carries 100,000 or so clones, 91% recorded once. The material sequenced was peripheral blood. These receptors all come from a man aged 45-60 years with acute or convalescent COVID-19.

The rearrangement uses TRBV3-1 (or the pseudogene TRBV3-2) and TRBJ2-5; a possible D gene is TRBD2 (6 bases). Looked up from germline, CDR1 is LGHDT and CDR2 is YNNKEL (reference sequence). V was pared by 4 bases and J by 1 base, with 16 bases between. This CDR3 has 16 amino acids. CDR3: CASSPRGTVPQETQYF. CDR3 DNA: TGTGCCAGCAGCCCGCGAGGGACTGTGCCCCAAGAGACCCAGTACTTC.

The genes are TRBV9 and TRBJ1-2; maybe TRBD1 (5 bases). Per the germline V gene, CDR1 is SGDLS and CDR2 is YYNGEE. V was pared by 3 bases and J by 7 bases, with 16 bases between. The CDR3 loop spans 14 amino acids. The CDR3 protein is CASSGAPGFPGYTF. The DNA of the CDR3 is TGTGCCAGCAGCGGAGCCCCAGGGTTTCCTGGCTACACCTTC.

This clone was seen a handful of times. The chain links TRBV19 to TRBJ1-4; possibly TRBD1 for D (5 bases). Germline CDR1 is LNHDA and CDR2 is SQIVND (reference sequence). The CDR3 spans 14 residues. Trimming left V 3 bases short and J 10 bases short, with 15 bases between. The CDR3 sequence: CASSMAPHQGKLFF. CDR3 bases: TGTGCCAGTAGTATGGCACCTCACCAGGGAAAACTGTTTTTT.

The chain recombines TRBV5-1 with TRBJ1-4; D is uncertain. V was pared by 4 bases and J by 8 bases, with 15 bases between. Per germline, CDR1 SGHRS and CDR2 YFSETQ. The CDR3 totals 14 residues. The CDR3 DNA follows: TGCGCCAGCAGCCCGGGTGGGGAGAGGGAAAAACTGTTTTTT. The encoded protein is CASSPGGEREKLFF.

This clone was seen a few times. The chain links TRBV5-1 to TRBJ2-5, with D tentatively TRBD1 (5 bases). Germline V lookup: CDR1 SGHRS, CDR2 YFSETQ. The CDR3 runs to 15 residues. The germline V and J ends were trimmed by 0 bases and 4 bases, with 13 bases remaining between them. CDR3 DNA sequence: TGCGCCAGCAGCTTGGTTGACAGATCTTTAGAGACCCAGTACTTC. Translation gives CASSLVDRSLETQYF.

This clone was detected only a few times. The V call is TRBV5-1, the J call TRBJ1-2, with D perhaps TRBD1 (6 bases). Trimming shortened V by 2 bases and J by 3 bases, and 11 bases separated the two germline ends. This CDR3 comprises 14 residues. Germline CDR1 and CDR2: SGHRS and YFSETQ. The CDR3 DNA is TGCGCCAGCAGCTTCGGGACAAGAGACTATGGCTACACCTTC. This sequence encodes CASSFGTRDYGYTF. The full variable domain, its missing parts supplied by reference TRBV5-1 and TRBJ1-2, is KAGVTQTPRYLIKTRGQQVTLSCSPISGHRSVSWYQQTPGQGLQFLFEYFSETQRNKGNFPGRFSGRQFSNSRSEMNVSTLELGDSALYLCASSFGTRDYGYTFGSGTRLTVV.

This clone showed up just once. Relative to the germline gene, one junction end is altered; a read error may explain this. CDR3 protein: CASSLARNAEAFF. As DNA, the CDR3 is TGTGCCAGCAGCTTAGCGAGGAACGCTGAAGCTTTCTTT. The chain is built from TRBV7-2 and TRBJ1-1, with D uncertain. The CDR3 loop spans 13 amino acids. Germline V gene sequence: CDR1 SGHTA, CDR2 FQGNSA.

The CDR3 loop is CASSLARGHGSYEQYF. In nucleotides, the CDR3 is TGTGCCAGCAGCTTAGCGAGGGGACACGGCTCCTACGAGCAGTACTTC. The V and J genes are TRBV7-9 and TRBJ2-7, with a tentative D call TRBD1 (6 bases). CDR1 SEHNR and CDR2 FQNEAQ come from the germline V gene (reference sequence). The V gene lost 0 bases and the J gene lost 0 bases, with 12 bases spanning the gap. The CDR3 is 16 residues long.

This clone appeared a single time. J is TRBJ1-2 and V is TRBV7-8; 10 bases are shared with TRBD1. Germline V lookup: CDR1 SGHVS, CDR2 FQNEAQ. Losses at the gene ends were 5 bases for V and 3 bases for J; bases not matched to a gene: 12. This CDR3 has 17 amino acids. CDR3 sequence (DNA): TGTGCCAGCAGCCGGAAGAGGACAGGGGGGACTGACTATGGCTACACCTTC. It is translated as CASSRKRTGGTDYGYTF.

The chain employs TRBV11-2 and TRBJ1-6, with D perhaps matching TRBD1 (5 bases). The CDR3 length is 16 residues. The V gene's germline CDR1 is SGHAT and CDR2 FQNNGV. The V end lost 5 bases, the J end lost 9 bases, and 20 bases lay between the germline ends. CDR3 nucleotide sequence: TGTGCCAGCAGCGGAAAGTTGGTCCCGGGGGGTTCACCCCTCCACTTT. It encodes CASSGKLVPGGSPLHF. The complete variable domain, with remaining parts taken from reference TRBV11-2 and TRBJ1-6, reads EAGVAQSPRYKIIEKRQSVAFWCNPISGHATLYWYQQILGQGPKLLIQFQNNGVVDDSQLPKDRFSAERLKGVDSTLKIQPAKLEDSAVYLCASSGKLVPGGSPLHFGNGTRLTVT.

The V gene is TRBV19, the J gene TRBJ2-3, with a possible D match to TRBD2 (5 bases). The germline gives CDR1 LNHDA, CDR2 SQIVND (reference sequence). CDR3 length equals 16 residues. Trimming left V 5 bases short and J 0 bases short, with 15 bases between. CDR3: CASSGGETYSTDTQYF. The DNA for the CDR3 is TGTGCCAGTAGTGGAGGAGAGACGTATAGCACAGATACGCAGTATTTT.

This clone was seen once. The rearrangement joins TRBV19 to TRBJ1-1; D unclear. The V end was cut by 9 bases, the J end by 7 bases, with 12 bases between. The CDR3 consists of 11 residues. Germline CDR1 is LNHDA and CDR2 is SQIVND (reference sequence). The CDR3, as DNA: TGTGCCAGCTATCTGAGGAGTGAAGCTTTCTTT. It translates to CASYLRSEAFF. The full variable domain, its missing parts supplied by reference TRBV19 and TRBJ1-1, is DGGITQSPKYLFRKEGQNVTLSCEQNLNHDAMYWYRQDPGQGLRLIYYSQIVNDFQKGDIAEGYSVSREKKESFPLTVTSAQKNPTAFYLCASYLRSEAFFGQGTRLTVV.

The J gene is TRBJ2-7, the V gene TRBV29-1, with TRBD2 matching 10 bases. With 1 base clipped from V and 4 bases from J, the junction kept 7 bases outside the gene matches. CDR1 and CDR2 from the germline V gene are SQVTM and ANQGSEA. The CDR3 consists of 15 residues. The CDR3 region is CSVEGGSGGAYEQYF. CDR3 nucleotides: TGCAGCGTTGAAGGAGGGAGCGGGGGGGCTTACGAGCAGTACTTC.

The CDR3: CASSFTRARIETQYF. The CDR3 DNA reads as TGTGCCAGCAGCTTTACGCGGGCGCGTATCGAGACCCAGTACTTC. The gene calls are TRBV7-9 and TRBJ2-5; tentatively, D is TRBD2 (5 bases). Trimming pared 3 bases from V and 5 bases from J, leaving 16 bases between. Germline CDR1 and CDR2: SEHNR and FQNEAQ (reference sequence). This CDR3 has 15 amino acids.